A single sample is the source of the 12 T cell receptor beta chains below, sequenced in a study of blood T cell repertoires in COVID-19. Repertoires were generated with immunoSEQ multiplex PCR, while TCRdb's copy carries only in-frame clones and drops some. Among 120,000 or so clones listed, 80% were seen once. What was sequenced was peripheral blood. The source is a man aged 65 to 85 with acute or convalescent COVID-19.

The genes are TRBV5-1 and TRBJ1-4; 7 bases match TRBD1. The CDR3 has 14 residues. The junction had 0 bases not matched to a gene; V was cut back by 1 base and J by 3 bases. Germline V gives CDR1 SGHRS, CDR2 YFSETQ. This CDR3 reads CASSLRGPNEKLFF. The CDR3 region has the DNA TGCGCCAGCAGCTTGAGGGGGCCTAATGAAAAACTGTTTTTT.

V is TRBV5-5 and J is TRBJ1-2; 9 bases map to TRBD1. Losses at the gene ends were 4 bases for V and 7 bases for J; bases not matched to a gene: 5. Germline CDR1 reads SGHKS; CDR2 reads YYEKEE (reference sequence). CDR3 length equals 13 residues. This chain's CDR3 is CASSEQGAGGYTF. CDR3 nucleotides: TGTGCCAGCAGCGAACAGGGGGCAGGTGGCTACACCTTC.

The chain links TRBV7-9 to TRBJ1-6, with 8 bases aligning to TRBD1. The CDR3 is 18 amino acids. The ends lost 4 bases at V and 4 bases at J; junction bases unmatched: 12. Germline values: CDR1 SEHNR, CDR2 FQNEAQ (reference sequence). CDR3 in amino acids: CASSSDRGGLWYNSPLHF. DNA of the CDR3: TGTGCCAGCAGCTCCGACAGGGGCGGTTTGTGGTATAATTCACCCCTCCACTTT. Full variable domain (outside the CDR3, taken from reference TRBV7-9 and TRBJ1-6): DTGVSQNPRHKITKRGQNVTFRCDPISEHNRLYWYRQTLGQGPEFLTYFQNEAQLEKSRLLSDRFSAERPKGSFSTLEIQRTEQGDSAMYLCASSSDRGGLWYNSPLHFGNGTRLTVT.

This chain joins TRBV5-5 and TRBJ1-2; the D gene is possibly TRBD1 (5 bases). Germline loops: CDR1 SGHKS, CDR2 YYEKEE (reference sequence). The CDR3 spans 15 residues. Trimming pared 0 bases from V and 2 bases from J, leaving 11 bases between. CDR3 sequence reads: CASSLAQGSNYGYTF. The CDR3 bases are TGTGCCAGCAGCTTGGCTCAGGGATCAAACTATGGCTACACCTTC. Using reference TRBV5-5 and TRBJ1-2 for the parts outside the CDR3, the full variable domain is DAGVTQSPTHLIKTRGQQVTLRCSPISGHKSVSWYQQVLGQGPQFIFQYYEKEERGRGNFPDRFSARQFPNYSSELNVNALLLGDSALYLCASSLAQGSNYGYTFGSGTRLTVV.

The chain joins TRBV7-9 to TRBJ2-3, with 7 bases aligning to TRBD2. Trimming removed 7 bases from V and 1 base from J; junction bases left unmatched: 11. The CDR3 contains 16 residues. CDR1 is SEHNR and CDR2 is FQNEAQ in the germline V gene (reference sequence). CDR3 residues: CASKISGAGGTDTQYF. DNA for the CDR3: TGTGCCAGCAAGATTTCCGGGGCGGGGGGCACAGATACGCAGTATTTT.

The V call is TRBV5-5, the J call TRBJ1-1; D might be TRBD1 (6 bases). Germline lookup yields CDR1 SGHKS and CDR2 YYEKEE (reference sequence). V shed 1 base and J shed 1 base, with 11 bases lying between them. The CDR3 runs to 15 residues. CDR3 region: CASSLRGTQNTEAFF. The CDR3 DNA follows: TGTGCCAGCAGCTTGAGAGGGACACAGAACACTGAAGCTTTCTTT.

This chain connects TRBV14 to TRBJ2-5; a possible D gene is TRBD2 (6 bases). V gave up 1 base and J gave up 5 bases, with 11 bases separating them. Germline CDR1 SGHDN, CDR2 FVKESK. This CDR3 contains 14 residues. The CDR3 DNA reads as TGTGCCAGCAGCCAAGTTGGGGGGACCGAGACCCAGTACTTC. As protein: CASSQVGGTETQYF.

The rearrangement links TRBV19 to TRBJ1-5; no clear D. Looked up from germline, CDR1 is LNHDA and CDR2 is SQIVND (reference sequence). The CDR3 totals 13 residues. Trimming pared 6 bases from V and 1 base from J, leaving 7 bases between. CDR3 in amino acids: CASSRTSNQPQHF. The CDR3 nucleotides read TGTGCCAGTAGCAGAACGAGCAATCAGCCCCAGCATTTT.

The chain combines TRBV5-1 with TRBJ2-3; 7 nucleotides agree with TRBD1. V gave up 0 bases and J gave up 6 bases; unmatched junction bases: 7. The CDR3 spans 15 residues. Germline values: CDR1 SGHRS, CDR2 YFSETQ. CDR3 sequence reads: CASSLVTGIVDTQYF. CDR3 nucleotide sequence: TGCGCCAGCAGCTTGGTGACAGGGATCGTTGATACGCAGTATTTT.

The chain is built from TRBV9 and TRBJ2-1; TRBD2 matches 10 bases. The junction had 21 bases not matched to a gene; V was cut back by 2 bases and J by 4 bases. The germline CDR1 and CDR2 sequences are SGDLS and YYNGEE. The CDR3 runs to 21 residues. The CDR3 sequence is CASSVGPSGGAVGVLYNEQFF. CDR3 sequence (DNA): TGTGCCAGCAGCGTGGGTCCCAGCGGGGGGGCCGTGGGGGTATTATACAATGAGCAGTTCTTC.

V usage is TRBV4-2 and J usage is TRBJ1-5; TRBD1 might be the D (5 bases). CDR1 and CDR2 from the germline V gene are LGHNA and YNFKEQ. This CDR3 contains 15 residues. Trimming pared 3 bases from V and 4 bases from J, leaving 13 bases between. CDR3 region: CASSQGSQANQPQHF. The DNA for the CDR3 is TGTGCCAGCAGCCAGGGGTCACAGGCGAATCAGCCCCAGCATTTT.

The rearrangement links TRBV24-1 to TRBJ1-2; D gene uncertain. The CDR3 extends over 14 amino acids. Trimming took off 1 base at V and 9 bases at J, with 14 bases between the two ends. CDR1 is KGHDR, CDR2 SFDVKD, per germline. The CDR3 DNA follows: TGTGCCACCAGTGATTTAGCGAGCGTTCCGAGCTACACCTTC. Translating it yields CATSDLASVPSYTF.